This passage covers 2 T cell receptor beta chains from one sample sequenced in a study of cytomegalovirus exposure and HLA in healthy donors (dated by TCRdb to about 2017). Receptor libraries were prepared by the immunoSEQ multiplex PCR assay. For the multiplex PCR, a mixture combining 60 forward primers for TCR Vbeta segments and 13 reverse primers for TCR Jbeta segments was used. This is the immuneACCESS table as TCRdb keeps it, with only in-frame sequences that have V and J called. A part of the clones is gone; compared with another copy, unresolved V genes explain less than half, and the rest is unexplained. Counted in this sample were roughly 110,000 clones; roughly 82% of them appeared once. The ten biggest clones cover under 7.5% of the sample. Source material: PBMCs. The receptor source for this set is a woman between 50 and 59 years old in good health and CMV-seropositive.

This chain connects TRBV5-1 to TRBJ2-2, with 8 bases fitting TRBD1. Germline CDR1 and CDR2: SGHRS and YFSETQ. V shed 5 bases, J shed 1 base, and the junction held 4 bases outside the gene matches. The CDR3 spans 15 residues. The CDR3 here is CASRTGAMNTGELFF. The CDR3 nucleotides read TGCGCCAGCAGGACAGGGGCTATGAACACCGGGGAGCTGTTTTTT.

The rearrangement joins TRBV9 to TRBJ1-5, with D uncertain. This CDR3 contains 15 residues. Germline V gene lookup returns CDR1 SGDLS and CDR2 YYNGEE. V was clipped by 4 bases and J by 0 bases, with 11 bases between them. The CDR3 coding sequence is TGTGCCAGCAGCCCGACCGGGAATAGCAATCAGCCCCAGCATTTT. The encoded protein is CASSPTGNSNQPQHF.